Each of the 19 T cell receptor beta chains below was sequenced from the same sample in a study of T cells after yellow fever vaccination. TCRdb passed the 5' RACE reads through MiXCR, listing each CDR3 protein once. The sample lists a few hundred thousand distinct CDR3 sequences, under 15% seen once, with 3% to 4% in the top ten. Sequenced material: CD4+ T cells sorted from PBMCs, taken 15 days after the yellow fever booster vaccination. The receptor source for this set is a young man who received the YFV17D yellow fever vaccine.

This chain's CDR3 is CASSILDTETQYF. DNA of the CDR3: TGTGCCAGCAGTATATTGGACACGGAGACCCAGTACTTC. The rearrangement uses TRBV3-1 and TRBJ2-5; possibly TRBD1 for D (5 bases). CDR1 is LGHDT, CDR2 YNNKEL, per germline (reference sequence). The CDR3 has 13 amino acids. Trimming took 6 bases from V and 5 from J, leaving 13 bases between them.

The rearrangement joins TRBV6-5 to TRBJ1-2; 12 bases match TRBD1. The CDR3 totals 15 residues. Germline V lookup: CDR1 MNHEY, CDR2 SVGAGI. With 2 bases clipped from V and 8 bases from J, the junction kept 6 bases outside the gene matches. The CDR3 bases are TGTGCCAGCAGTTACGAGGGACAGGGGGCAAGGGGCTACACCTTC. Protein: CASSYEGQGARGYTF.

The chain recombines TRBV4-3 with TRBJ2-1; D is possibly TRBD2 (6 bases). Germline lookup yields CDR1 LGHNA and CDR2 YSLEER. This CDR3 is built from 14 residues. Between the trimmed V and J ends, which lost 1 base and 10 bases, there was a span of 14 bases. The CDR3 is CASSQGLGFGEQFF. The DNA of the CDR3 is TGCGCCAGCAGCCAAGGACTAGGGTTCGGGGAGCAGTTCTTC.

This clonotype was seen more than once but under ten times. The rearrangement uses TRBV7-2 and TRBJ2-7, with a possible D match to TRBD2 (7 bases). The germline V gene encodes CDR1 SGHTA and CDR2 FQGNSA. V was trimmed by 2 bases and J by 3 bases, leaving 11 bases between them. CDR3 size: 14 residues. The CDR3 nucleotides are TGTGCCAGCAGCTTATTAGGGGGGGGCTACGAGCAGTACTTC. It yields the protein CASSLLGGGYEQYF.

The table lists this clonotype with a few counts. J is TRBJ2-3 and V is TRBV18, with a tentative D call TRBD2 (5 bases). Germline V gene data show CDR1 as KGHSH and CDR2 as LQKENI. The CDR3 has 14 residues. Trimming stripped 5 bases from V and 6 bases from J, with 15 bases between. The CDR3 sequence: CASSSTVGGDTQYF. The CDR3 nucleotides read TGTGCCAGCTCATCGACGGTCGGCGGGGATACGCAGTATTTT.

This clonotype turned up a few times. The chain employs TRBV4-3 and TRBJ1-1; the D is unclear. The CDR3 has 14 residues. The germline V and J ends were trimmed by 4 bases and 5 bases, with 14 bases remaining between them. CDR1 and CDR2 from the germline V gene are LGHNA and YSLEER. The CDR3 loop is CASSRRARGTEAFF. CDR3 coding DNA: TGCGCCAGCAGCCGAAGGGCGCGGGGTACTGAAGCTTTCTTT.

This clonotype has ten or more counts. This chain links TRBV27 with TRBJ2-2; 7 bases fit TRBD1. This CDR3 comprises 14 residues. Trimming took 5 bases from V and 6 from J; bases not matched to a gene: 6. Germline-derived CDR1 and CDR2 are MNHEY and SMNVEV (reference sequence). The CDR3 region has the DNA TGTGCCAGCAGTACACCGACAGGGCCCGGGGAGCTGTTTTTT. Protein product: CASSTPTGPGELFF.

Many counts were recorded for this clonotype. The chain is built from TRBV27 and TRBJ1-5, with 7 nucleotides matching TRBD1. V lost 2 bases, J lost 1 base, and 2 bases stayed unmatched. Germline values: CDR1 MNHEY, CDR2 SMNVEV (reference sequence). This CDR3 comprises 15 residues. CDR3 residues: CASSLRQGSNQPQHF. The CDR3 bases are TGTGCCAGCAGTTTAAGACAGGGAAGCAATCAGCCCCAGCATTTT.

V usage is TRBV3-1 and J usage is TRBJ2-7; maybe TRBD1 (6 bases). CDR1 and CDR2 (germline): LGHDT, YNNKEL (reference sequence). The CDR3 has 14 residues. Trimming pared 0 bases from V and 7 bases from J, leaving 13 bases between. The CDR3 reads CASSQEYRDEEQYF. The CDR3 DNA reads TGTGCCAGCAGCCAAGAGTACAGGGACGAAGAGCAGTACTTC.

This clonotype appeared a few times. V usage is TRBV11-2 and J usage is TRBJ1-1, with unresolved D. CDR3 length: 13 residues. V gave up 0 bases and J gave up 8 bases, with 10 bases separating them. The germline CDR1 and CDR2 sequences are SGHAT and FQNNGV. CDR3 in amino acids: CASSLDPSREAFF. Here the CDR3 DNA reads TGTGCCAGCAGCTTAGACCCGAGCAGGGAAGCTTTCTTT.

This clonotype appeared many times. CDR3 sequence: CASSSTGRQETQYF. The DNA for the CDR3 is TGTGCCAGCAGTTCGACAGGCCGACAAGAGACCCAGTACTTC. The chain employs TRBV12-3 or TRBV12-4 and TRBJ2-5, with a weak D call TRBD1 (6 bases). V was shortened by 4 bases and J by 2 bases, with 11 bases between the two germline ends. This CDR3 spans 14 amino acids.

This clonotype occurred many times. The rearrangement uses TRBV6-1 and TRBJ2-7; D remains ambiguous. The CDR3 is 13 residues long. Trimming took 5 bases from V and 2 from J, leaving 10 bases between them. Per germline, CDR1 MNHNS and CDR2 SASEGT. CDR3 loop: CASSPRQAYEQYV. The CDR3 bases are TGTGCCAGCAGTCCCCGACAAGCCTACGAGCAGTACGTC.

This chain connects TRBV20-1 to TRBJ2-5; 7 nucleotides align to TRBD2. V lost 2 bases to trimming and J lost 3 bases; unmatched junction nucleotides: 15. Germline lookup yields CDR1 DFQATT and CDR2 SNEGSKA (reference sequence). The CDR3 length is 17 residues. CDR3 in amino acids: CSARRGVGVRGKETQYF. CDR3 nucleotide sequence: TGCAGTGCTAGACGGGGGGTTGGTGTAAGGGGAAAAGAGACCCAGTACTTC.

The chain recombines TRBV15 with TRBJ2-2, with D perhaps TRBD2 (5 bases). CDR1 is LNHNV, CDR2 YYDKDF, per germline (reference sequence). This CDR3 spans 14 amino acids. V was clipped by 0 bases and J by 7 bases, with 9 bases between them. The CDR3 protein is CATSRDRGNGELFF. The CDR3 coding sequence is TGTGCCACCAGCAGAGATCGAGGGAACGGGGAGCTGTTTTTT.

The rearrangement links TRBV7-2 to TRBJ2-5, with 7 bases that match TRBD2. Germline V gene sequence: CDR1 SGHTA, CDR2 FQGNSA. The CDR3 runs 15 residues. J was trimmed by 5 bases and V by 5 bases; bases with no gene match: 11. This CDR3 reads CASSPLGLAAETQYF. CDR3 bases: TGTGCCAGCAGCCCCCTCGGTCTAGCGGCGGAGACCCAGTACTTC.

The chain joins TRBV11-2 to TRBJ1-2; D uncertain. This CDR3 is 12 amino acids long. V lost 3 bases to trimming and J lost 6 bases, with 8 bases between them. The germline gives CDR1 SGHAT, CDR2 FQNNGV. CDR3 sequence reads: CASSLMVDGYTF. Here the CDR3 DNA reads TGTGCCAGCAGCTTGATGGTGGATGGCTACACCTTC.

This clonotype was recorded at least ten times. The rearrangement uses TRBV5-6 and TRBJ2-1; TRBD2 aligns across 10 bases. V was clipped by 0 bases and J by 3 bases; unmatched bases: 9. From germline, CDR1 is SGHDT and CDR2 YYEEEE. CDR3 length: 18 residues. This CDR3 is CASSLGSTSGAYYNEQFF. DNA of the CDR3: TGTGCCAGCAGCTTGGGCTCTACTAGCGGGGCCTACTACAATGAGCAGTTCTTC.

The CDR3 sequence: CASRQGGGTGNTIYF. The CDR3, as DNA: TGTGCCAGCAGACAGGGGGGAGGAACTGGAAACACCATATATTTT. This chain uses TRBV12-3 or TRBV12-4 with TRBJ1-3, with 8 bases identical to TRBD1. J gave up 2 bases and V 6 bases, and 6 bases lay outside the gene matches. The CDR3 consists of 15 residues.

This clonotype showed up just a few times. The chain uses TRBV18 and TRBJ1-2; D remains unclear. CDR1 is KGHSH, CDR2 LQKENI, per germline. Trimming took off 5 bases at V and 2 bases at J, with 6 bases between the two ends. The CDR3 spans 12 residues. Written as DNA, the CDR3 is TGTGCCAGCTCAGGGCCCAACTATGGCTACACCTTC. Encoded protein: CASSGPNYGYTF. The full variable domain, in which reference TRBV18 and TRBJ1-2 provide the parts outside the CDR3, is NAGVMQNPRHLVRRRGQEARLRCSPMKGHSHVYWYRQLPEEGLKFMVYLQKENIIDESGMPKERFSAEFPKEGPSILRIQQVVRGDSAAYFCASSGPNYGYTFGSGTRLTVV.